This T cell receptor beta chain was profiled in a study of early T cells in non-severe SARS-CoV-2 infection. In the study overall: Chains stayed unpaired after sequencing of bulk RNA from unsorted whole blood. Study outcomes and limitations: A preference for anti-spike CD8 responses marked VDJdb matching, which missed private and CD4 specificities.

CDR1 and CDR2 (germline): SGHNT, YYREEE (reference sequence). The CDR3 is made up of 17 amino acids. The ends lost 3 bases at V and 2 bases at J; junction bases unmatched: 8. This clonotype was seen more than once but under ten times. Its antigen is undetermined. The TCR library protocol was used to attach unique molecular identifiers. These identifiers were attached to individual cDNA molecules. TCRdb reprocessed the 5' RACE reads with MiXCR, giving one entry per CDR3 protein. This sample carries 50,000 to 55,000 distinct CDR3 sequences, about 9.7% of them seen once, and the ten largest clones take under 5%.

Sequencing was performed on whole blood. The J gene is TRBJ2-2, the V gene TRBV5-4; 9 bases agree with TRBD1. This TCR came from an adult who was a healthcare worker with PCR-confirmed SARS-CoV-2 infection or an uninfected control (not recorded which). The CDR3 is CASSSPGTGRNTGELFF. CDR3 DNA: TGTGCCAGCAGCTCCCCCGGGACAGGGAGAAACACCGGGGAGCTGTTTTTT.